The source of this TCR beta chain is a study of OX40 agonist ivuxolimab in advanced cancers. Produced via immunoSEQ multiplex PCR; TCRdb's table is partial and in-frame only. The sample yields some 98,000 clones, roughly 93% seen once. This clone was seen only once. Blood sampling took place at baseline, cycle 4 day 1, and cycle 7 day 1. CDR3 length: 11 residues. Trimming cost V 11 bases and J 4 bases, with 11 bases left between them. Germline V gene data show CDR1 as MNHNY and CDR2 as SVGAGI (reference sequence). The sequence was collected from an adult with an advanced solid tumor such as melanoma, head and neck, liver or kidney cancer. The genes are TRBV6-6 and TRBJ1-1; no reliable D call. The sample in question was CD4+ or CD8+ T cells sorted from blood, obtained in a trial of the OX40 agonist ivuxolimab. The DNA of the CDR3 is TGTGCCGCCCGGAGAACCACTGAAGCTTTCTTT. Its translation: CAARRTTEAFF.